This entry lists 30 T cell receptor beta chains sequenced from one sample in a study of PD-1 blockade in classical Hodgkin lymphoma. The protocol was immunoSEQ multiplex PCR, while the TCRdb copy is restricted to in-frame clones and leaves out a portion. The table has under 80,000 clones, over 90% seen once; the top ten hold roughly 2.5%. Documented time point: newly diagnosed, previously untreated cHL patient sample. Sequenced: peripheral blood mononuclear cells (PBMCs). All receptors come from a human donor with classical Hodgkin lymphoma.

This clone was recorded only once. The genes are TRBV28 and TRBJ1-5; the D is unclear. The CDR3 extends over 11 amino acids. Per germline, CDR1 MDHEN and CDR2 SYDVKM. Trimming shortened V by 6 bases and J by 5 bases, and 5 bases separated the two germline ends. The CDR3 DNA sequence: TGTGCCAGCAGCTTAGATCAGCCCCAGCATTTT. Translating gives CASSLDQPQHF.

This chain joins TRBV10-3 and TRBJ2-1; 11 bases are a match to TRBD2. Germline lookup yields CDR1 ENHRY and CDR2 SYGVKD. This CDR3 contains 15 residues. V lost 6 bases and J lost 4; bases outside the gene matches: 5. The CDR3 nucleotides read TGTGCCATCAGCACGACTAGCGGGGCATACAATGAGCAGTTCTTC. It translates to CAISTTSGAYNEQFF.

J is TRBJ2-1 and V is TRBV11-1; 10 bases are shared with TRBD2. Germline trimming cut 3 bases from V and 3 bases from J; bases unmatched to any gene: 2. This CDR3 has 15 amino acids. CDR1 is SGHAT, CDR2 FQDESV, per germline (reference sequence). Written as DNA, the CDR3 is TGTGCCAGCAGCTTCGGACTAGCGGTCTACAATGAGCAGTTCTTC. This sequence encodes CASSFGLAVYNEQFF.

The chain joins TRBV2 to TRBJ1-2; D unclear. The CDR3 sequence is 12 residues long. V lost 8 bases, J lost 4 bases, and 11 bases lay in between. Per germline, CDR1 SNHLY and CDR2 FYNNEI. CDR3 protein: CASHADLYGYTF. CDR3 nucleotides: TGTGCCAGCCATGCAGATCTCTATGGCTACACCTTC.

The rearrangement uses TRBV7-6 and TRBJ2-1, with 9 positions matching TRBD1. CDR3 length: 16 residues. Trimming cost V 5 bases and J 4 bases; bases outside gene matches: 9. The germline gives CDR1 SGHVS, CDR2 FNYEAQ. DNA for the CDR3: TGTGCCAGCAGCCCAATCACAGGGGGCCGGTACAATGAGCAGTTCTTC. This sequence encodes CASSPITGGRYNEQFF.

The chain couples TRBV18 to TRBJ2-5; 7 positions agree with TRBD2. The CDR3 has 14 residues. V trimming: 5 bases; J trimming: 7 bases; junction bases outside the gene matches: 10. CDR1 and CDR2 (germline): KGHSH, LQKENI. CDR3 sequence (DNA): TGTGCCAGCTCATCCTCTCTAGCGGCCGGGACCCAGTACTTC. Translating it yields CASSSSLAAGTQYF.

The rearrangement joins TRBV5-8 to TRBJ1-5; D is unclear. V lost 0 bases and J 7 bases, leaving 17 bases between the germline ends. Germline V gives CDR1 SGHTS, CDR2 YDEGEE. CDR3 length: 16 amino acids. CDR3 amino acids: CASSLEYLGAGQPQHF. The CDR3 DNA reads as TGTGCCAGCAGCTTGGAATATCTGGGCGCCGGACAGCCCCAGCATTTT.

The chain joins TRBV7-7 to TRBJ1-1, with D possibly matching TRBD1 (6 bases). Trimming stripped 5 bases from V and 1 base from J, with 8 bases between. The CDR3 has 13 residues. Germline loops: CDR1 SSHAT, CDR2 FNYEAQ (reference sequence). CDR3 DNA sequence: TGTGCCAGCAGCCAGGACAGGAACACTGAAGCTTTCTTT. The encoded protein is CASSQDRNTEAFF.

This clone was seen a handful of times. The genes are TRBV28 and TRBJ1-2; no definite D call. Trimming left V 5 bases short and J 0 bases short, with 13 bases between. Germline V gene lookup returns CDR1 MDHEN and CDR2 SYDVKM. This CDR3 spans 15 amino acids. The CDR3 region is CASSRPLIANYGYTF. CDR3 bases: TGTGCCAGCAGTCGGCCCCTAATAGCTAACTATGGCTACACCTTC.

This chain connects TRBV27 to TRBJ1-2; 9 bases are shared with TRBD1. Germline V gene sequence: CDR1 MNHEY, CDR2 SMNVEV (reference sequence). The CDR3 length is 12 residues. V was pared by 6 bases and J by 8 bases, with 4 bases of the junction left unmatched. CDR3 DNA: TGTGCCAGCAGGAACAGGGGGCGCGGCTACACCTTC. It yields the protein CASRNRGRGYTF.

The genes are TRBV28 and TRBJ2-2; D uncertain. Per the germline V gene, CDR1 is MDHEN and CDR2 is SYDVKM. The CDR3 loop spans 15 amino acids. Trimming removed 3 bases at V and 2 bases at J, with 10 bases between. In nucleotides, the CDR3 is TGTGCCAGCAGTTTGGCACAAGCCAACACCGGGGAGCTGTTTTTT. This codes for CASSLAQANTGELFF.

The chain combines TRBV5-1 with TRBJ2-1; D is undetermined. Trimming stripped 0 bases from V and 0 bases from J, with 10 bases between. The CDR3 extends over 16 amino acids. CDR1 is SGHRS, CDR2 YFSETQ, per germline. The CDR3 DNA follows: TGCGCCAGCAGCTTGGACAGCCGCTTCTCCTACAATGAGCAGTTCTTC. As protein: CASSLDSRFSYNEQFF.

The chain employs TRBV7-8 and TRBJ2-3; 7 positions match TRBD2. The CDR3 spans 16 residues. The trim removed 2 bases at V and 3 bases at J, leaving 8 bases unmatched. From germline, CDR1 is SGHVS and CDR2 FQNEAQ. The CDR3 is CASSLRLRELTDTQYF. In DNA, the CDR3 is TGTGCCAGCAGCTTACGTTTGCGGGAGCTTACAGATACGCAGTATTTT.

V and J are TRBV28 and TRBJ1-1; no firm D call. Trimming removed 6 bases at V and 1 base at J, with 9 bases between. This CDR3 has 13 amino acids. Germline V gene sequence: CDR1 MDHEN, CDR2 SYDVKM. DNA for the CDR3: TGTGCCAGCAGAGAGTATACGAACACTGAAGCTTTCTTT. Translation: CASREYTNTEAFF.

J is TRBJ2-2 and V is TRBV7-9; 8 nucleotides match TRBD1. The germline V gene encodes CDR1 SEHNR and CDR2 FQNEAQ (reference sequence). J was trimmed by 5 bases and V by 3 bases; bases with no gene match: 8. The CDR3 sequence is 16 residues long. This CDR3 is CASSLKTGVKTGELFF. The CDR3 DNA reads as TGTGCCAGCAGCTTGAAGACAGGGGTAAAGACCGGGGAGCTGTTTTTT.

The V and J genes are TRBV27 and TRBJ1-1; 8 positions agree with TRBD1. Germline V gene sequence: CDR1 MNHEY, CDR2 SMNVEV (reference sequence). The CDR3 totals 14 residues. V trimming: 1 base; J trimming: 4 bases; junction bases outside the gene matches: 2. The chain's CDR3 is CASSLYRGGTEAFF. In DNA form, the CDR3 reads TGTGCCAGCAGTTTATACAGGGGGGGCACTGAAGCTTTCTTT.

The chain uses TRBV6-5 and TRBJ1-2; 8 positions agree with TRBD1. CDR3 size: 13 residues. Trimming at V came to 6 bases and at J to 6 bases, leaving 6 bases not matched to a gene. From germline, CDR1 is MNHEY and CDR2 SVGAGI. In DNA form, the CDR3 reads TGTGCCAGCAGGGAGACAGGGGATGATGGCTACACCTTC. This gives the protein CASRETGDDGYTF.

The rearrangement uses TRBV28 and TRBJ2-7; D gene ambiguous. Trimming shortened V by 6 bases and J by 6 bases, and 12 bases separated the two germline ends. CDR1 is MDHEN, CDR2 SYDVKM, per germline. This CDR3 spans 12 amino acids. CDR3 sequence reads: CASSQYPGEQYF. Written as DNA, the CDR3 is TGTGCCAGCAGCCAATACCCGGGCGAGCAGTACTTC.

The chain couples TRBV18 to TRBJ1-2; D unclear. Germline loops: CDR1 KGHSH, CDR2 LQKENI. Between the trimmed V and J ends, which lost 0 bases and 2 bases, there was a span of 13 bases. The CDR3 has 16 amino acids. The CDR3 spells CASSPPQTGGNYGYTF. The CDR3 coding sequence is TGTGCCAGCTCACCACCGCAAACCGGCGGAAACTATGGCTACACCTTC.

This chain joins TRBV9 and TRBJ1-1; D possibly corresponds to TRBD1 (5 bases). The length of the CDR3 is 12 residues. V was cut by 4 bases and J by 11 bases, with 15 bases left in between. Germline CDR1 is SGDLS and CDR2 is YYNGEE. CDR3 sequence (DNA): TGTGCCAGCAGCACCGGGACGGAGGGCGCTTTCTTT. Translation: CASSTGTEGAFF.

This chain joins TRBV13 and TRBJ2-3; TRBD1 matches at 8 bases. The CDR3 has 15 amino acids. Germline values: CDR1 PRHDT, CDR2 FYEKMQ (reference sequence). The junction had 5 bases not matched to a gene; V was cut back by 2 bases and J by 4 bases. The CDR3 coding sequence is TGTGCCAGCAGCTTATCTGTGACAGGGGCAGATACGCAGTATTTT. Translated, it gives CASSLSVTGADTQYF.

The gene calls are TRBV16 and TRBJ2-5; tentative D call: TRBD2 (5 bases). The CDR3 length is 14 residues. Looked up from germline, CDR1 is KGHSY and CDR2 is FQNENV. V was trimmed by 5 bases and J by 7 bases, leaving 17 bases between them. The CDR3 region has the DNA TGTGCCAGCAGCGACCGGGCGGGTCCGGGGACCCAGTACTTC. This translates into CASSDRAGPGTQYF.

The chain carries TRBV4-3 and TRBJ1-1; 8 bases map to TRBD1. The CDR3 sequence is 14 residues long. Germline CDR1 reads LGHNA; CDR2 reads YSLEER. The J segment lost 4 bases and the V segment lost 7 bases, leaving 8 bases of the junction unmatched. As DNA, the CDR3 is TGCGCCAGCACCTTGGACAGGGCGAGCACTGAAGCTTTCTTT. Protein: CASTLDRASTEAFF.

The J gene is TRBJ1-6, the V gene TRBV5-4; D is undetermined. The CDR3 is 15 amino acids. The V end was cut by 4 bases, the J end by 8 bases, with 16 bases between. Germline V CDR1 and CDR2: SGHNT, YYREEE (reference sequence). This CDR3 is CASSQDAKQHSPLHF. Here the CDR3 DNA reads TGTGCCAGCAGCCAGGACGCAAAACAGCATTCACCCCTCCACTTT.

The rearrangement uses TRBV6-1 and TRBJ1-2; possibly TRBD1 for D (5 bases). The germline CDR1 and CDR2 sequences are MNHNS and SASEGT. This CDR3 spans 11 amino acids. The DNA of the CDR3 is TGTCTCTCAGGGACGGGACATGGCTACACCTTC. As protein: CLSGTGHGYTF.

The gene calls are TRBV10-3 and TRBJ1-2; TRBD1 might be the D (5 bases). Trimming removed 10 bases from V and 7 bases from J, with 16 bases in between. The CDR3 is 12 residues long. Germline CDR1 is ENHRY and CDR2 is SYGVKD. CDR3 protein: CATTGDRGGYTF. In DNA form, the CDR3 reads TGTGCCACCACGGGGGACCGGGGTGGCTACACCTTC.

The V call is TRBV5-6, the J call TRBJ1-2; D call uncertain. Trimming stripped 2 bases from V and 8 bases from J, with 7 bases between. CDR1 and CDR2 (germline): SGHDT, YYEEEE. The CDR3 length is 11 residues. The chain's CDR3 is CASSFETGYTF. The CDR3 DNA sequence: TGTGCCAGCAGCTTTGAAACCGGCTACACCTTC.

DNA of the CDR3: TGTGCCAGCAGTTTAGCGTCCGGAAACATTCAGTACTTC. It is translated as CASSLASGNIQYF. The J gene is TRBJ2-4, the V gene TRBV27; D is uncertain. The CDR3 totals 13 residues. Per the germline V gene, CDR1 is MNHEY and CDR2 is SMNVEV (reference sequence). V lost 2 bases, J lost 6 bases, and 8 bases lay in between.

For the CDR3, the DNA is TGTGCCAGCAGCTTGGTCCAGGGGGCCGGGGAGCTGTTTTTT. Translation gives CASSLVQGAGELFF. This chain links TRBV5-5 with TRBJ2-2; 7 bases map to TRBD1. The CDR3 consists of 14 residues. In germline, CDR1 is SGHKS, CDR2 YYEKEE (reference sequence). V shed 0 bases and J 6 bases; nucleotides not matched to a gene: 2.

In its sample, this clone was seen once. This sequence joins TRBV19 and TRBJ1-5; a weak D match, TRBD1 (6 bases). The CDR3 loop spans 15 amino acids. The germline V gene encodes CDR1 LNHDA and CDR2 SQIVND (reference sequence). Trimming took 1 base from V and 3 from J, leaving 10 bases between them. The CDR3: CASSIVAGDNQPQHF. The CDR3 bases are TGTGCCAGTAGTATAGTGGCAGGGGACAATCAGCCCCAGCATTTT.